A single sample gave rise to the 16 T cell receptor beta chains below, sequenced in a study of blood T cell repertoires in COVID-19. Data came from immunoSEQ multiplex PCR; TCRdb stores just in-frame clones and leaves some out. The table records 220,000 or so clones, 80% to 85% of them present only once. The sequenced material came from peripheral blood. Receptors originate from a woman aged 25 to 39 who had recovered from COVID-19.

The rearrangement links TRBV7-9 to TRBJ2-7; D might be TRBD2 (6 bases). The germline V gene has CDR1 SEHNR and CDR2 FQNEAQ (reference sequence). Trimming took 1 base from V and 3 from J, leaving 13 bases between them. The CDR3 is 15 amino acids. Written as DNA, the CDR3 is TGTGCCAGCAGCTTAGGTAAGGGCGGGAACTACGAGCAGTACTTC. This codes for CASSLGKGGNYEQYF. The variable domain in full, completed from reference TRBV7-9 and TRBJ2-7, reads DTGVSQNPRHKITKRGQNVTFRCDPISEHNRLYWYRQTLGQGPEFLTYFQNEAQLEKSRLLSDRFSAERPKGSFSTLEIQRTEQGDSAMYLCASSLGKGGNYEQYFGPGTRLTVT.

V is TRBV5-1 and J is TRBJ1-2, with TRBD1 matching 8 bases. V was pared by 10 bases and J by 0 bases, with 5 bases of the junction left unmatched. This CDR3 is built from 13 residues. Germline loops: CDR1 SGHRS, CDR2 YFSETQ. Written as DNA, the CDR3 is TGCGCCTGTGGGACAGGCCCTAACTATGGCTACACCTTC. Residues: CACGTGPNYGYTF.

The CDR3 sequence: CASSFFSGHPTFEQYF. The CDR3 bases are TGTGCCAGCAGCTTCTTCTCGGGACACCCTACTTTCGAGCAGTACTTC. This chain uses TRBV11-2 with TRBJ2-7; weak D call: TRBD1 (6 bases). CDR1 is SGHAT, CDR2 FQNNGV, per germline. V gave up 3 bases and J gave up 6 bases, with 21 bases separating them. CDR3 size: 16 residues.

The CDR3 DNA reads TGTGCCAGCAGCCTAGGACTGGACTCCTACGAGCAGTACTTC. It encodes CASSLGLDSYEQYF. The chain employs TRBV5-4 and TRBJ2-7, with D possibly matching TRBD2 (5 bases). The germline V gene has CDR1 SGHNT and CDR2 YYREEE (reference sequence). Trimming cost V 4 bases and J 0 bases, with 11 bases left between them. The CDR3 is 14 amino acids.

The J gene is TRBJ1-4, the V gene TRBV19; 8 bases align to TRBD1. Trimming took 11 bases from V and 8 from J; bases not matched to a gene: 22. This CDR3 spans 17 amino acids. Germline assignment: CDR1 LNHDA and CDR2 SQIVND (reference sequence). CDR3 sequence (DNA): TGTGCCTCCGCCGCGATCCTTGGACAGGGTGGGTGGGAAAAACTGTTTTTT. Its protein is CASAAILGQGGWEKLFF.

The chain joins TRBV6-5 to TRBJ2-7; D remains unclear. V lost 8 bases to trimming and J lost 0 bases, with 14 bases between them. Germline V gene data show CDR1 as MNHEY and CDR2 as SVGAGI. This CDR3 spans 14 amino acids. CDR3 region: CASAPRTNSYEQYF. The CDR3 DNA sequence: TGTGCCAGCGCCCCCAGAACCAACTCCTACGAGCAGTACTTC.

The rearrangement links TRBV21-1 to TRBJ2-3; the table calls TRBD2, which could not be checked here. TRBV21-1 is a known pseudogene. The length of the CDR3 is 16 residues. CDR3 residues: CASSKAASGYTDTQYF. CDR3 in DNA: TGTGCCAGCAGCAAAGCGGCTAGCGGATACACAGATACGCAGTATTTT.

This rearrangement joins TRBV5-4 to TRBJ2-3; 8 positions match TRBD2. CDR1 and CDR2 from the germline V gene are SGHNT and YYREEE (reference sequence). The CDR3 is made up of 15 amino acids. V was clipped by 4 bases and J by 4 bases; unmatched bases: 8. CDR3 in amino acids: CASSPRLATADTQYF. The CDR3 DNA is TGTGCCAGCAGCCCAAGACTAGCGACCGCAGATACGCAGTATTTT.

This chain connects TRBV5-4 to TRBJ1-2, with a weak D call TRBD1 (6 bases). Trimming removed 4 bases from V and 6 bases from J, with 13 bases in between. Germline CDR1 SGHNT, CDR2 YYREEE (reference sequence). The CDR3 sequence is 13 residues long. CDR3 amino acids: CASSVQGIDGYTF. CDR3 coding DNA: TGTGCCAGCAGCGTACAGGGAATAGATGGCTACACCTTC.

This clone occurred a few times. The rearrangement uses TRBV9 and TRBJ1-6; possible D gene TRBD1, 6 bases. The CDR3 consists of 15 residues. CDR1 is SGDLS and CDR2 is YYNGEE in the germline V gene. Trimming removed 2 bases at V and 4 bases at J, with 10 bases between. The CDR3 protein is CASSVDSKYNSPLHF. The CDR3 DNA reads TGTGCCAGCAGCGTGGACAGCAAGTATAATTCACCCCTCCACTTT. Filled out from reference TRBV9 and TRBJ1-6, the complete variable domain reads DSGVTQTPKHLITATGQRVTLRCSPRSGDLSVYWYQQSLDQGLQFLIQYYNGEERAKGNILERFSAQQFPDLHSELNLSSLELGDSALYFCASSVDSKYNSPLHFGNGTRLTVT.

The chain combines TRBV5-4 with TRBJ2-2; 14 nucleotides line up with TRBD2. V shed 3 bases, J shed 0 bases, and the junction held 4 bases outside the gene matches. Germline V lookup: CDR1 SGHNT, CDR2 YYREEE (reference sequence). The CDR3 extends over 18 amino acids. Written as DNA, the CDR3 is TGTGCCAGCAGCTCTGGGACTAGCGGGGGCGCGAACACCGGGGAGCTGTTTTTT. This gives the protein CASSSGTSGGANTGELFF.

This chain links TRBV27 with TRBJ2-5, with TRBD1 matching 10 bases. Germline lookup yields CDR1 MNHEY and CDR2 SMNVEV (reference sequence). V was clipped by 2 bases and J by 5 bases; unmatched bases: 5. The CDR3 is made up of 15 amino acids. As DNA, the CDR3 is TGTGCCAGCAGTTTAGGACAGGGGGTTGAGGAGACCCAGTACTTC. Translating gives CASSLGQGVEETQYF.

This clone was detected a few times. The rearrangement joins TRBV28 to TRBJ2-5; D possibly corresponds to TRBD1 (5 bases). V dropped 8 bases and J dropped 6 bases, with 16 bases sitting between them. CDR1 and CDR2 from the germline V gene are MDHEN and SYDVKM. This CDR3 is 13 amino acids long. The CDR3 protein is CASVFSGRKTQYF. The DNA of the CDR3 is TGTGCCAGCGTCTTTTCAGGGCGCAAGACCCAGTACTTC.

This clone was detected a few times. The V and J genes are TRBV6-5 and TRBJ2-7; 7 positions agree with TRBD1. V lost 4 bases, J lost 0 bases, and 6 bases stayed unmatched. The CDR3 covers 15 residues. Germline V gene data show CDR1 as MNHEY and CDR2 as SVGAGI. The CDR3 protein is CASSSGTESSYEQYF. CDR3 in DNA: TGTGCCAGCAGTTCCGGGACAGAAAGCTCCTACGAGCAGTACTTC.

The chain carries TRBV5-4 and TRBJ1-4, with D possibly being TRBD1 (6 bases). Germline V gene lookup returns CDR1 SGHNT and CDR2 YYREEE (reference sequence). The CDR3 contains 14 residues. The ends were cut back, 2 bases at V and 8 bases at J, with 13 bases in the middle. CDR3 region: CASSFGGANEKLFF. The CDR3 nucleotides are TGTGCCAGCAGCTTCGGGGGGGCGAACGAAAAACTGTTTTTT.

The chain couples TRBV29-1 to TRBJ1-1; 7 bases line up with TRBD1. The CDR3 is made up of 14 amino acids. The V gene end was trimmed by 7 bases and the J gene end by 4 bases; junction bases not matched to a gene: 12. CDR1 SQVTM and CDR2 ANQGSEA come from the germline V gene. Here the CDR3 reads CSGRDLQGITEAFF. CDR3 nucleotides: TGCAGCGGAAGAGACTTACAGGGGATCACTGAAGCTTTCTTT.